The 10 T cell receptor beta chains below were found in one sample sequenced in a study of blood T cell repertoires in COVID-19. TCRdb's table, derived via immunoSEQ multiplex PCR, lists solely in-frame clones and lacks some. The sample carries more than 150,000 clones, 94% recorded once. What was sequenced was peripheral blood. The receptors were gathered from a man aged 30-40 years with COVID-19, enrolled during active disease.

The V gene is TRBV18, the J gene TRBJ2-5, with TRBD2 matching over 9 bases. V shed 0 bases and J 2 bases; nucleotides not matched to a gene: 13. The CDR3 extends over 19 amino acids. Germline-derived CDR1 and CDR2 are KGHSH and LQKENI. CDR3 sequence reads: CASSPPLVSLAGFQETQYF. The CDR3 DNA sequence: TGTGCCAGCTCACCACCGTTAGTCTCACTAGCGGGTTTTCAAGAGACCCAGTACTTC.

The V and J genes are TRBV11-1 and TRBJ2-7, with 9 bases that match TRBD2. Germline lookup yields CDR1 SGHAT and CDR2 FQDESV (reference sequence). This CDR3 comprises 14 residues. With 3 bases clipped from V and 6 bases from J, the junction kept 6 bases outside the gene matches. CDR3 nucleotide sequence: TGTGCCAGCAGCTTGGGCGGGAGGGCCCTCGAGCAGTACTTC. Encoded protein: CASSLGGRALEQYF.

The rearrangement joins TRBV28 to TRBJ1-4, with a tentative D call TRBD1 (6 bases). The CDR3 totals 16 residues. CDR1 and CDR2 (germline): MDHEN, SYDVKM. The V gene lost 5 bases and the J gene lost 7 bases, with 20 bases spanning the gap. This chain's CDR3 is CASSPSPQGNGEKLFF. The CDR3 DNA sequence: TGTGCCAGCAGTCCGAGCCCTCAGGGGAATGGTGAAAAACTGTTTTTT.

As for this clone: Other DNA sequences within the sample encode an identical CDR3. The V call is TRBV5-1, the J call TRBJ1-1; D not certain. The CDR3 is made up of 13 amino acids. Looked up from germline, CDR1 is SGHRS and CDR2 is YFSETQ. Trimming shortened V by 7 bases and J by 1 base, and 11 bases separated the two germline ends. In nucleotides, the CDR3 is TGCGCCAGCGGCCTCCGGGGGAACACTGAAGCTTTCTTT. Protein: CASGLRGNTEAFF.

V and J are TRBV5-5 and TRBJ2-5; 8 positions agree with TRBD1. V dropped 0 bases and J dropped 5; count of bases not matched to a gene: 12. Germline lookup yields CDR1 SGHKS and CDR2 YYEKEE (reference sequence). The CDR3 runs to 17 residues. CDR3 bases: TGTGCCAGCAGCTTGGCCAAAGCGGGCAGGGGGCAGGAGACCCAGTACTTC. Its translation is CASSLAKAGRGQETQYF.

The genes are TRBV7-9 and TRBJ1-5; D possibly corresponds to TRBD1 (6 bases). The length of the CDR3 is 17 residues. The germline V gene has CDR1 SEHNR and CDR2 FQNEAQ (reference sequence). V was shortened by 3 bases and J by 1 base, with 16 bases between the two germline ends. CDR3 sequence (DNA): TGTGCCAGCAGCTTTAATGGGGGCCAGGCAAGCAATCAGCCCCAGCATTTT. Translation: CASSFNGGQASNQPQHF. The full variable domain, its missing parts supplied by reference TRBV7-9 and TRBJ1-5, is DTGVSQNPRHKITKRGQNVTFRCDPISEHNRLYWYRQTLGQGPEFLTYFQNEAQLEKSRLLSDRFSAERPKGSFSTLEIQRTEQGDSAMYLCASSFNGGQASNQPQHFGDGTRLSIL.

This clone showed up just a few times. The V gene is TRBV5-4, the J gene TRBJ2-1, with a possible D match to TRBD1 (5 bases). CDR1 and CDR2 (germline): SGHNT, YYREEE (reference sequence). The CDR3 is 15 residues long. The germline V and J ends were trimmed by 0 bases and 3 bases, with 10 bases remaining between them. In DNA, the CDR3 is TGTGCCAGCAGCTTGGGGACAACCGACTACAATGAGCAGTTCTTC. This sequence encodes CASSLGTTDYNEQFF.

The V and J genes are TRBV7-3 and TRBJ2-1; 10 nucleotides agree with TRBD2. CDR3 length: 17 amino acids. In germline, CDR1 is SGHTA, CDR2 FQGTGA. V shed 5 bases, J shed 0 bases, and the junction held 7 bases outside the gene matches. This CDR3 reads CASSPRTSGFSYNEQFF. Here the CDR3 DNA reads TGTGCCAGCAGCCCGCGGACTAGCGGATTCTCCTACAATGAGCAGTTCTTC.

The rearrangement joins TRBV11-2 to TRBJ1-6; TRBD1 might be the D (5 bases). This CDR3 has 19 amino acids. V was shortened by 5 bases and J by 0 bases, with 20 bases between the two germline ends. Germline CDR1 SGHAT, CDR2 FQNNGV. The CDR3 protein is CASSPRGGGTGSYNSPLHF. The CDR3 coding sequence is TGTGCCAGCAGCCCCCGCGGGGGGGGGACCGGCTCCTATAATTCACCCCTCCACTTT.

This clone came up once. CDR3 in DNA: TGTGCCAGCAGTCCTAGCGGGGTGCCCACAGATACGCAGTATTTT. This codes for CASSPSGVPTDTQYF. The gene calls are TRBV28 and TRBJ2-3; 9 nucleotides align to TRBD2. CDR1 and CDR2 (germline): MDHEN, SYDVKM. The CDR3 runs to 15 residues. With 5 bases clipped from V and 2 bases from J, the junction kept 5 bases outside the gene matches.